The T cell receptor (beta chain) under discussion was sequenced for a study of shared clonotypes between healthy human individuals. Sequenced by immunoSEQ multiplex PCR; TCRdb stores in-frame clones only, minus some. In the table there are under 2.5 million clones, about 90% of which are singletons. V shed 0 bases and J shed 3 bases, with 12 bases lying between them. Germline V gene data show CDR1 as MDHEN and CDR2 as SYDVKM. The length of the CDR3 is 15 residues. The chain links TRBV28 to TRBJ2-7; D is ambiguous. Sequencing input: naive CD4+ T cells from PBMCs. Subset: CD45RA+ positively selected. This clonotype was sampled from a man between 18 and 29 years old in good health. Some clones in this sample may be carry-over from other donors' samples. CDR3 region: CASSLWPATHYEQYF. DNA for the CDR3: TGTGCCAGCAGTTTATGGCCGGCCACCCACTACGAGCAGTACTTC.